These 3 T cell receptor beta chains share one sample of origin, sequenced in a study of OX40 agonist ivuxolimab in advanced cancers. The protocol was immunoSEQ multiplex PCR, while the TCRdb copy is restricted to in-frame clones and leaves out a portion. The sample contains tens of thousands of clones, about 80% of which appear only once. This specimen was CD4+ or CD8+ T cells sorted from blood, taken in a trial of the OX40 agonist ivuxolimab. Source of these receptors: an adult with an advanced solid tumor such as melanoma, head and neck, liver or kidney cancer.

The chain is built from TRBV19 and TRBJ1-6, with 8 positions matching TRBD1. V shed 5 bases, J shed 11 bases, and the junction held 2 bases outside the gene matches. The germline gives CDR1 LNHDA, CDR2 SQIVND (reference sequence). This CDR3 has 12 amino acids. CDR3 DNA: TGTGCCAGTAGTGACAGGGGAACACCCCTCCACTTT. Protein sequence: CASSDRGTPLHF.

This chain links TRBV5-1 with TRBJ1-1, with unresolved D. V gave up 2 bases and J gave up 1 base, with 9 bases separating them. The CDR3 is 14 amino acids. CDR1 SGHRS and CDR2 YFSETQ come from the germline V gene. The CDR3 here is CASSFAGGNTEAFF. Written as DNA, the CDR3 is TGCGCCAGCAGCTTCGCGGGAGGGAACACTGAAGCTTTCTTT.

This chain links TRBV7-9 with TRBJ1-1, with 8 bases aligning to TRBD1. The CDR3 runs 13 residues. Trimming cost V 5 bases and J 3 bases; bases outside gene matches: 2. CDR1 is SEHNR, CDR2 FQNEAQ, per germline (reference sequence). This CDR3 reads CASSPQGDTEAFF. For the CDR3, the DNA is TGTGCCAGCAGCCCACAGGGGGACACTGAAGCTTTCTTT.